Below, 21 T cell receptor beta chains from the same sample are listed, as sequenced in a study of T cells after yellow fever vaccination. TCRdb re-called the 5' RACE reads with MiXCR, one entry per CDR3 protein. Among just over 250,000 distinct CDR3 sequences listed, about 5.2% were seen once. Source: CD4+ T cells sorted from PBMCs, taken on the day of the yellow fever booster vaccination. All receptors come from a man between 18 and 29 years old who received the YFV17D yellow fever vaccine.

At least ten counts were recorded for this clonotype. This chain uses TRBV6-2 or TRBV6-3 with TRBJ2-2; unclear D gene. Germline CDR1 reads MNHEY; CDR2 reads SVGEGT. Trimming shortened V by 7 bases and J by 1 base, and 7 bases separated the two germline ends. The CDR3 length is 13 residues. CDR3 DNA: TGTGCCAGCAAGGGATGGAACACCGGGGAGCTGTTTTTT. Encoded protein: CASKGWNTGELFF.

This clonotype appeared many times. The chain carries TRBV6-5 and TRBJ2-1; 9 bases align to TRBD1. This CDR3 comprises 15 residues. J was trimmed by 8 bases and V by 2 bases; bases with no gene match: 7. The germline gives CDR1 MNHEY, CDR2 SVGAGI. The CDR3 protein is CASSYLGTGQYEQFF. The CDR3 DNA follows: TGTGCCAGCAGTTACCTCGGGACAGGGCAGTATGAGCAGTTCTTC.

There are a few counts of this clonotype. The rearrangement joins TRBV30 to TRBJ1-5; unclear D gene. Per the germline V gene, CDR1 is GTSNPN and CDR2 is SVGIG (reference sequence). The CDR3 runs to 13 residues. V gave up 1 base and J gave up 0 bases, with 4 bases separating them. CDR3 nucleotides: TGTGCCTGGAGTGAGAATAGCAATCAGCCCCAGCATTTT. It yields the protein CAWSENSNQPQHF.

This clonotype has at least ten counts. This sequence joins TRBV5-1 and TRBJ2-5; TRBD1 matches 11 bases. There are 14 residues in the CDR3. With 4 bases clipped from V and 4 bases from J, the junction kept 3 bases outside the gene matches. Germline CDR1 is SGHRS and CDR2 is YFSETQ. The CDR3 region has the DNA TGCGCCAGCAGCCTGGACAGGGGGCGAGAGACCCAGTACTTC. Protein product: CASSLDRGRETQYF. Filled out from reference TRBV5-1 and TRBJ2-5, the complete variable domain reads KAGVTQTPRYLIKTRGQQVTLSCSPISGHRSVSWYQQTPGQGLQFLFEYFSETQRNKGNFPGRFSGRQFSNSRSEMNVSTLELGDSALYLCASSLDRGRETQYFGPGTRLLVL.

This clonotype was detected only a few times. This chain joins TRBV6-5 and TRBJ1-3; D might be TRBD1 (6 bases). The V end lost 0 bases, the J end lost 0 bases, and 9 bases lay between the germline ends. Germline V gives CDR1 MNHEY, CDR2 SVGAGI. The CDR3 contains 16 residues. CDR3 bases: TGTGCCAGCAGTTACTCAGCCAGGGGCTCTGGAAACACCATATATTTT. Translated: CASSYSARGSGNTIYF.

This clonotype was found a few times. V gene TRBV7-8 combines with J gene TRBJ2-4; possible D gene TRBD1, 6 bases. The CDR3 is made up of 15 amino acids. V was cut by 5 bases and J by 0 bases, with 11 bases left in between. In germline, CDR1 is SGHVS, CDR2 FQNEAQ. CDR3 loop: CASSEDRAAKNIQYF. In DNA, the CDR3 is TGTGCCAGCAGCGAGGACAGAGCAGCCAAAAACATTCAGTACTTC.

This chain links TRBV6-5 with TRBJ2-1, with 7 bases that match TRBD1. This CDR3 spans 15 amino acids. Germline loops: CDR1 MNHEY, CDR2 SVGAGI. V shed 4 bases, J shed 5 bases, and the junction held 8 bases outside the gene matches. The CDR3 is CASSSPGQLDNEQFF. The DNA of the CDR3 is TGTGCCAGCAGTTCGCCGGGACAGTTGGACAATGAGCAGTTCTTC.

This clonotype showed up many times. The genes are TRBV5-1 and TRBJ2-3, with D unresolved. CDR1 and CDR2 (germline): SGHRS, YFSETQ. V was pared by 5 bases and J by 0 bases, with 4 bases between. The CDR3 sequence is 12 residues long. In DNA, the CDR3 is TGCGCCAGCAGATCTAGCACAGATACGCAGTATTTT. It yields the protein CASRSSTDTQYF.

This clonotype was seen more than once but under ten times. The CDR3 coding sequence is TGCAGTGCTAGCGTGGTAGGGGATACGCAGTATTTT. This translates into CSASVVGDTQYF. The chain uses TRBV20-1 and TRBJ2-3; D gene uncertain. Germline CDR1 DFQATT, CDR2 SNEGSKA (reference sequence). The CDR3 has 12 residues. Trimming removed 3 bases from V and 6 bases from J, with 10 bases in between.

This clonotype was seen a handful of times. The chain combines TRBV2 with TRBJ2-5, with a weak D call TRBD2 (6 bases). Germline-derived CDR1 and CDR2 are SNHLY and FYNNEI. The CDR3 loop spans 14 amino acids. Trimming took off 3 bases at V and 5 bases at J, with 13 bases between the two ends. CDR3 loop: CASSETRAGETQYF. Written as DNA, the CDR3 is TGTGCCAGCAGTGAGACTAGGGCGGGGGAGACCCAGTACTTC.

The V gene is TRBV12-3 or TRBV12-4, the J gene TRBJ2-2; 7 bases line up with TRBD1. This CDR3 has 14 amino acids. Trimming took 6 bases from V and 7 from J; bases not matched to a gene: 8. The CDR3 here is CASRQGFSGGELFF. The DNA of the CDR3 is TGTGCCAGCAGACAGGGGTTTTCCGGCGGGGAGCTGTTTTTT.

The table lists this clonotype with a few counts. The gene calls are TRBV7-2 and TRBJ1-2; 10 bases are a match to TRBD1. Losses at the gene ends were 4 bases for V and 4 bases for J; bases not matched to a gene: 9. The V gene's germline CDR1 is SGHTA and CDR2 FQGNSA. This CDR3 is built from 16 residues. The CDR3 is CASSSMTGGLGYGYTF. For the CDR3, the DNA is TGTGCCAGCAGCTCCATGACAGGGGGCTTAGGCTATGGCTACACCTTC.

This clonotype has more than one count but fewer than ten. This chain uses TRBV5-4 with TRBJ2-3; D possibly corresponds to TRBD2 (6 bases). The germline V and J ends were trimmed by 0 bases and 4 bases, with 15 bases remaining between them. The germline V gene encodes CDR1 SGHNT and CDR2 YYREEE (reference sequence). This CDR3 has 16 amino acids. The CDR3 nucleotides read TGTGCCAGCAGCTTGGCCGCGGGGCGGAAAGCAGATACGCAGTATTTT. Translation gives CASSLAAGRKADTQYF.

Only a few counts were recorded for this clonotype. CDR3 protein: CSAKTGPGNTIYF. The CDR3 nucleotides are TGCAGTGCTAAGACAGGGCCTGGAAACACCATATATTTT. V usage is TRBV20-1 and J usage is TRBJ1-3, with 7 nucleotides matching TRBD1. Trimming cost V 4 bases and J 2 bases; bases outside gene matches: 2. Germline CDR1 and CDR2: DFQATT and SNEGSKA (reference sequence). There are 13 residues in the CDR3.

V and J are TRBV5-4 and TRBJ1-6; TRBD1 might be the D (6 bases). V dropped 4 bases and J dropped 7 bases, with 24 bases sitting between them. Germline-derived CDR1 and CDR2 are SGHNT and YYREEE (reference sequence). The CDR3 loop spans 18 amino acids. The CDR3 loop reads CASSLTRGGPGRNSPLHF. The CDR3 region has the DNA TGTGCCAGCAGCCTGACCCGGGGGGGCCCTGGGAGGAATTCACCCCTCCACTTT.

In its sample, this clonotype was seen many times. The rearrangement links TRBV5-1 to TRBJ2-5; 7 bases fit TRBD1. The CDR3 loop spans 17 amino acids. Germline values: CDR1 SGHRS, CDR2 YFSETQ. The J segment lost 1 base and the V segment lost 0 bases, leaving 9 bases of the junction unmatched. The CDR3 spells CASSLGILGTAQETQYF. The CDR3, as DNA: TGCGCCAGCAGCTTGGGCATCCTCGGGACAGCCCAAGAGACCCAGTACTTC.

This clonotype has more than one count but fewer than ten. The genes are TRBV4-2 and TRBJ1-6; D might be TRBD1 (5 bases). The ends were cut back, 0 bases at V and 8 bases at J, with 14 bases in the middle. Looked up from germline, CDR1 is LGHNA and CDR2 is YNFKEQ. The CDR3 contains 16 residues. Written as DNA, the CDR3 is TGTGCCAGCAGCCAAGATCAAGGGCAGGGAGATTCACCCCTCCACTTT. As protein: CASSQDQGQGDSPLHF.

The DNA for the CDR3 is TGTGCCAGCTCAGAGAGTGAAAAACTGTTTTTT. Protein product: CASSESEKLFF. V usage is TRBV18 and J usage is TRBJ1-4, with D unclear. Looked up from germline, CDR1 is KGHSH and CDR2 is LQKENI. The CDR3 extends over 11 amino acids. The V gene lost 5 bases and the J gene lost 7 bases, with 5 bases spanning the gap.

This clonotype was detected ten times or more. CDR3 amino acids: CASSLGAIQETQYF. CDR3 nucleotide sequence: TGCGCCAGCAGCTTGGGGGCTATCCAAGAGACCCAGTACTTC. The chain has TRBV5-1 and TRBJ2-5, with D uncertain. The CDR3 contains 14 residues. CDR1 is SGHRS, CDR2 YFSETQ, per germline. Trimming removed 0 bases from V and 1 base from J, with 7 bases in between.

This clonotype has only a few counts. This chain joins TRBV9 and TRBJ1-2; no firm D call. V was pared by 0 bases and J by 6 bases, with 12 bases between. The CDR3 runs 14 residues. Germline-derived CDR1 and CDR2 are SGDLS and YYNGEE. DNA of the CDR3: TGTGCCAGCAGCGTAGTTCCAGGCTCGCATGGCTACACCTTC. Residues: CASSVVPGSHGYTF.

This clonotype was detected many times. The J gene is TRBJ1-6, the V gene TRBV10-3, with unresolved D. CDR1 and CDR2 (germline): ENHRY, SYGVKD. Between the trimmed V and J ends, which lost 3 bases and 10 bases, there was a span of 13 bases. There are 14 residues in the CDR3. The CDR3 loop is CAISESAEWSPLHF. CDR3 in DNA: TGTGCCATCAGTGAATCGGCTGAATGGTCACCCCTCCACTTT.